This TCR beta chain stems from a study of regulatory T cells in long-lasting Graves disease. Across the whole study: With positive TSH receptor antibodies and over 5 years of antithyroid drugs, Graves' disease was considered persistent.

Study-level points and caveats: Persistent patients shared under 3,000 public clonotypes among themselves. Newly diagnosed patients shared fewer, at roughly 1,000. Newly diagnosed Graves' patients had higher TCR diversity than persistent ones.

The time point denotes: persistent/refractory GD, antithyroid drugs over 5 years with positive TRAb. Construction of the TCR library relied on RNA isolated from PBMCs. The source of the patients was an endocrinology department in Xi'an, China. Investigators prepared the TCR beta libraries by applying iRepertoire HTBI primers and Arm-PCR of CDR3 regions. One entry per CDR3 protein, called by TCRdb with MiXCR from the multiplex PCR reads. The sample has roughly 450,000 distinct CDR3 sequences, less than 25% seen once. Trimming cost V 5 bases and J 4 bases, with 15 bases left between them. CDR1 LNHDA and CDR2 SQIVND come from the germline V gene (reference sequence). The CDR3 is 14 residues long. Details on this clonotype: Its cognate antigen is unknown.

The TCR comes from a female donor with Graves disease. This chain links TRBV19 with TRBJ2-7; unclear D gene. Specimen: peripheral blood mononuclear cells (PBMCs), collected when the disease was refractory, from a patient treated with antithyroid drugs. CDR3 bases: TGTGCCAGTAGTGTCGGCCTCATGGGGTACGAGCAGTACTTC. Protein: CASSVGLMGYEQYF.